The 3 T cell receptor beta chains below all came from one sample that was sequenced in a study of response to subunit inactivated influenza vaccine. Each CDR3 protein is one row after TCRdb ran MiXCR on the RT-PCR reads. This table holds 500,000 to 650,000 distinct CDR3 sequences, 6% to 9% found once. Source: PBMCs from blood, taken less than 25 months after vaccination. All receptors come from a man between 50 and 75 years old who received an inactivated influenza vaccine.

This clonotype was detected a few times. V usage is TRBV5-4 and J usage is TRBJ2-7; 9 bases align to TRBD2. Germline CDR1 is SGHNT and CDR2 is YYREEE (reference sequence). Unmatched junction bases numbered 12, after V lost 5 bases and J lost 3 bases. The CDR3 runs to 16 residues. The chain's CDR3 is CASSPTRLAENYEQYF. CDR3 coding DNA: TGTGCCAGCAGTCCCACTCGACTAGCGGAGAACTACGAGCAGTACTTC.

CDR3 sequence: CASRSGTGVEQYF. CDR3 bases: TGCGCCAGCAGATCCGGGACAGGGGTCGAGCAGTACTTC. This sequence joins TRBV10-2 and TRBJ2-7; 10 bases fit TRBD1. From germline, CDR1 is WSHSY and CDR2 SAAADI. This CDR3 has 13 amino acids. With 6 bases clipped from V and 6 bases from J, the junction kept 5 bases outside the gene matches.

The genes are TRBV12-3 or TRBV12-4 and TRBJ2-1; weak D call: TRBD1 (5 bases). V lost 5 bases to trimming and J lost 4 bases, with 12 bases between them. This CDR3 is 14 amino acids long. The CDR3: CASSLRQTYNEQFF. The CDR3, as DNA: TGTGCCAGCAGTCTAAGACAGACATACAATGAGCAGTTCTTC.